This T cell receptor (beta chain) was identified during a study of OX40 agonist ivuxolimab in advanced cancers. This CDR3 has 14 residues. In germline, CDR1 is GTSNPN, CDR2 SVGIG (reference sequence). V shed 6 bases and J 0 bases; nucleotides not matched to a gene: 7. As regards this clone: Its antigen remains unknown.

Findings of the study overall: CD4+ and CD8+ blood T cells expanded clonally by week 6 at 0.1 to 3.0 mg/kg. Compared with CD4+, CD8+ T cells on average had more expanded clones.

Profiled with immunoSEQ multiplex PCR; TCRdb holds only in-frame clones, not every one. The sample lists almost 90,000 clones; around nine tenths were seen once. The chain links TRBV30 to TRBJ1-1; 7 bases fit TRBD1. Here the sequenced sample was CD4+ or CD8+ T cells sorted from blood, taken in a trial of the OX40 agonist ivuxolimab. The TCR comes from an adult with an advanced solid tumor such as melanoma, head and neck, liver or kidney cancer. For the CDR3, the DNA is TGTGCCTGCAGTCGGGACAGCATGAACACTGAAGCTTTCTTT. Its translation is CACSRDSMNTEAFF.